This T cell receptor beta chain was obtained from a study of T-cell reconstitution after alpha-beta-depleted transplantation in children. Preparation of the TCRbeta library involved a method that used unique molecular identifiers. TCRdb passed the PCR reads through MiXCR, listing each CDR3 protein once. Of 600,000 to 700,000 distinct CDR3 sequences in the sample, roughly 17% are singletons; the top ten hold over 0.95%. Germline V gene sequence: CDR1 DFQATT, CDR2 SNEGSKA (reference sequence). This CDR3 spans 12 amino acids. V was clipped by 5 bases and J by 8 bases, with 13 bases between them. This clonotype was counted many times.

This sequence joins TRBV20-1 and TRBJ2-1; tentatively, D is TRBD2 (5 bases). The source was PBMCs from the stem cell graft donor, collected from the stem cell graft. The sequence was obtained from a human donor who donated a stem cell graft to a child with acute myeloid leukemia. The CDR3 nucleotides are TGCAGTGCTCTCCGAAGCGGTGATGAGCAGTTCTTC. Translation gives CSALRSGDEQFF.